This T cell receptor beta chain was identified during a study of blood T cell repertoires in COVID-19. Study-wide context: The study drew acute and convalescent COVID-19 samples from the United States, Italy and Spain. PBMCs, B-cell-depleted T cells, or T cells were the source of the cDNA or gDNA that made up the material.

This clone has only one observation. The junction had 5 bases not matched to a gene; V was cut back by 6 bases and J by 0 bases. Germline lookup yields CDR1 SGHTA and CDR2 FQGTGA. This CDR3 is 15 amino acids long. In the original analysis: It was from reference gene primer amplification that nucleated cell counts were estimated. Only in-frame clones appear in the TCRdb table, and some are missing; sequencing was by immunoSEQ multiplex PCR. That table gives V, J and clone size, and the DNA gave D and trimming. The data show tens of thousands of clones, 75% to 90% seen once. Sequencing was done on a sample of peripheral blood. The origin of this receptor is a woman older than 75 with active or convalescent COVID-19. This chain joins TRBV7-3 and TRBJ2-1; 7 nucleotides align to TRBD2. The CDR3 sequence: CASSGGRASYNEQFF. The CDR3 coding sequence is TGTGCCAGCAGTGGCGGGAGAGCCTCCTACAATGAGCAGTTCTTC.